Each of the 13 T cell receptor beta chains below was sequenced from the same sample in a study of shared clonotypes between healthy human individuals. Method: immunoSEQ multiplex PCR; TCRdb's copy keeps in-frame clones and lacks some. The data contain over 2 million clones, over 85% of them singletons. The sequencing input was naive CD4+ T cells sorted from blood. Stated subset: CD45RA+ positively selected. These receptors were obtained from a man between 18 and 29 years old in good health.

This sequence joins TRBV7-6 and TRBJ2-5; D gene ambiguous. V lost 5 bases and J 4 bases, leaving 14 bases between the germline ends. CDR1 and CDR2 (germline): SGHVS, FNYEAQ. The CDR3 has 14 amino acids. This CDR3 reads CASSRLGFAETQYF. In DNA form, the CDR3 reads TGTGCCAGCAGCCGACTCGGGTTTGCAGAGACCCAGTACTTC.

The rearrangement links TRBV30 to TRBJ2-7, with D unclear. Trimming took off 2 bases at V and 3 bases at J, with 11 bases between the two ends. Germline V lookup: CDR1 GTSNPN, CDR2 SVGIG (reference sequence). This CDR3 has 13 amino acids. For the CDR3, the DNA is TGTGCCTGGAGTCCTCGGGTTATCTACGAGCAGTACTTC. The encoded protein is CAWSPRVIYEQYF.

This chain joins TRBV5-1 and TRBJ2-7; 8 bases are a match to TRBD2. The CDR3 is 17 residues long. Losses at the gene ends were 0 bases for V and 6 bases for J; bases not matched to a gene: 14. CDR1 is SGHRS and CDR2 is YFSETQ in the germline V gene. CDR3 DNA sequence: TGCGCCAGCAGCTTGGGGCCCCCCGCGGGAGGAACCGGCGAGCAGTACTTC. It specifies CASSLGPPAGGTGEQYF.

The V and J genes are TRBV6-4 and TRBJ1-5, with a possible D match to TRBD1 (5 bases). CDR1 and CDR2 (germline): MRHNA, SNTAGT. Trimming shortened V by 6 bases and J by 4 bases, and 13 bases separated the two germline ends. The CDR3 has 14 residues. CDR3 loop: CASSPQAGNQPQHF. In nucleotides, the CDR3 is TGTGCCAGCAGCCCACAGGCAGGGAATCAGCCCCAGCATTTT.

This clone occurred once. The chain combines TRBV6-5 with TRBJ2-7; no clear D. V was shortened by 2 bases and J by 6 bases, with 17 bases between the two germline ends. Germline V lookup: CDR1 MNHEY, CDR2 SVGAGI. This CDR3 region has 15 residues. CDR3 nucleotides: TGTGCCAGCAGTTACAAGGGCAGTTTAACGGGCGAGCAGTACTTC. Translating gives CASSYKGSLTGEQYF.

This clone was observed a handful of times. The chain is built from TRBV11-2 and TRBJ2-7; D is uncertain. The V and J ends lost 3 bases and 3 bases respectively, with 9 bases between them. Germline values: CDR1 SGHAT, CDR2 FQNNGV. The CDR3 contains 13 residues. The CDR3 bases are TGTGCCAGCAGCTTGAGACCAGACTACGAGCAGTACTTC. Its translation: CASSLRPDYEQYF.

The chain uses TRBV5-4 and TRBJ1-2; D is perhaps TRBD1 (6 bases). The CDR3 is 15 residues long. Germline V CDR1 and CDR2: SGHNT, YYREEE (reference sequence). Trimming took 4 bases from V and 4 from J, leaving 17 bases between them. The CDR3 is CASSRMGGGSYGYTF. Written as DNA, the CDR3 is TGTGCCAGCAGCCGGATGGGAGGGGGTTCCTATGGCTACACCTTC.

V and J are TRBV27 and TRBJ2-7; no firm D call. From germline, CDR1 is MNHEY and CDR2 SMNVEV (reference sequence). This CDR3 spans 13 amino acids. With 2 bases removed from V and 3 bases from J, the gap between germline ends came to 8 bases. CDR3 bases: TGTGCCAGCAGTTTAGCAGCTGGCTACGAGCAGTACTTC. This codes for CASSLAAGYEQYF.

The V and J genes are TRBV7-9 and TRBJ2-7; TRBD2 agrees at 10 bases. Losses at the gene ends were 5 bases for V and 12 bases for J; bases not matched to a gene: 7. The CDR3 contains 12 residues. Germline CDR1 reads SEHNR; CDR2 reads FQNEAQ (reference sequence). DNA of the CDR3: TGTGCCAGCAGCCCGCCTAGCGGGAGCATGTACTTC. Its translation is CASSPPSGSMYF.

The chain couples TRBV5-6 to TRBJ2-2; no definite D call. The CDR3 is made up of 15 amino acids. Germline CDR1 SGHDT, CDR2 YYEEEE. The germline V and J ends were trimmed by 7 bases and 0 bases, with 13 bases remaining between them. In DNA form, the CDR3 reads TGTGCCAGCCGCCGTTTCGGGTCGAACACCGGGGAGCTGTTTTTT. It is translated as CASRRFGSNTGELFF.

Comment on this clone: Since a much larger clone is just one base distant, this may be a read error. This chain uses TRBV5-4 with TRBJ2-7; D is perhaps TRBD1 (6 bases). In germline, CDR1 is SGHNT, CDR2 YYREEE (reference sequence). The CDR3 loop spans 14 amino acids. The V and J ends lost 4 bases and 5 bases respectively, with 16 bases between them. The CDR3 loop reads CASSPGHPVDEQYF. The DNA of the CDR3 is TGTGCCAGCAGCCCGGGACACCCCGTGGACGAGCAGTACTTC.

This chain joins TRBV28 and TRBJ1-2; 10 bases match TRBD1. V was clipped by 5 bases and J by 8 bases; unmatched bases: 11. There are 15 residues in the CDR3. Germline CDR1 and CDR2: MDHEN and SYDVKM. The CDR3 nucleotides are TGTGCCAGCAGTCCACCTCCGGGACAGGGGCGGGGCTACACCTTC. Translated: CASSPPPGQGRGYTF.

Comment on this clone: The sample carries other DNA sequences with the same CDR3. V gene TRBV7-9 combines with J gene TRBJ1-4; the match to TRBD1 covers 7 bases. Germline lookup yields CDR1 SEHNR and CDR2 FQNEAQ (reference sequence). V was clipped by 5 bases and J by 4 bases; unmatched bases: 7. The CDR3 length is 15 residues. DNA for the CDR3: TGTGCCAGCAGCCCGGGGACAGCCCTTAATGAAAAACTGTTTTTT. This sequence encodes CASSPGTALNEKLFF.